This is a list of T cell receptor beta chains from one sample in a study of CD8 T cells in Susac syndrome. TCRdb redid the calling of the immunoSEQ multiplex PCR reads with MiXCR, one entry per CDR3 protein. The table lists about 140,000 distinct CDR3 sequences, approximately 96% of them singletons. Sequencing was performed on CD4+ T cells from PBMCs. All receptors come from a human donor with Susac syndrome. The CDR3 runs from the conserved cysteine through the conserved F or W. A D gene is named only where the DNA matches it firmly. Size tells how often a clone was seen (once, few, many) or the class of an expanded clone, and some rows leave it out.

v_call	clone_size	d_call	j_call	cdr3_aa	cdr3_nt
TRBV5-1	NA	NA	TRBJ1-2	CASTAGGYTF	TGCGCCAGCACAGCGGGTGGCTACACCTTC
TRBV7-2	NA	NA	TRBJ2-7	CASSLLRHEQYF	TGTGCCAGCAGCTTACTTAGGCACGAGCAGTACTTC
TRBV6-6	NA	NA	TRBJ2-1	CASSYEAHQQFF	TGTGCCAGCAGTTACGAGGCCCACCAGCAGTTCTTC
TRBV20-1	NA	TRBD1	TRBJ2-4	CSANYRGRGTKNIQYF	TGCAGTGCTAACTACAGGGGAAGGGGGACCAAAAACATTCAGTACTTC
TRBV18	NA	NA	TRBJ1-1	CASSPDMNTEAFF	TGTGCCAGCTCACCAGACATGAACACTGAAGCTTTCTTT
TRBV4-1	NA	NA	TRBJ2-4	CASREVWDKNIQYF	TGCGCCAGCAGGGAGGTTTGGGACAAAAACATTCAGTACTTC
TRBV11-2	NA	TRBD1	TRBJ2-7	CASSYFGQGLSYEQYF	TGTGCCAGCAGCTACTTCGGACAGGGCCTCTCCTACGAGCAGTACTTC
TRBV23-1	NA	NA	TRBJ1-5	CASMTGAHNQPQHF	TGCGCCAGCATGACTGGGGCCCACAATCAGCCCCAGCATTTT
TRBV9	NA	TRBD1	TRBJ1-2	CASSGDRLLDGYTF	TGTGCCAGCAGCGGGGACAGGCTATTGGACGGCTACACCTTC
TRBV21-1	NA	NA	TRBJ1-1	CASSNGSPFF	TGTGCCAGCAGCAATGGGAGTCCTTTCTTT
TRBV29-1	NA	NA	TRBJ1-2	CSVEAGAVYGYTF	TGCAGCGTTGAAGCAGGGGCCGTCTATGGCTACACCTTC
TRBV20-1	NA	TRBD1	TRBJ1-4	CSAADRNNEKLFF	TGCAGTGCTGCGGACAGGAATAATGAAAAACTGTTTTTT
TRBV12-3/TRBV12-4	NA	NA	TRBJ1-5	CASSLGAGVQPQHF	TGTGCCAGCAGTTTAGGGGCAGGAGTACAGCCCCAGCATTTT
TRBV25-1	NA	NA	TRBJ2-4	CASSSPQLRENIQYF	TGTGCCAGCAGTTCCCCACAGCTTAGGGAAAACATTCAGTACTTC
TRBV4-1	NA	NA	TRBJ2-4	CASSKEPSASKNIQYF	TGCGCCAGCAGCAAAGAACCTAGTGCGTCCAAAAACATTCAGTACTTC
TRBV5-8	NA	NA	TRBJ2-7	CASIRYWPEQYF	TGTGCCAGCATCCGATACTGGCCCGAGCAGTACTTC
TRBV3-1	NA	NA	TRBJ2-1	CASSQGPNEQFF	TGTGCCAGCAGCCAAGGGCCCAATGAGCAGTTCTTC
TRBV29-1	NA	NA	TRBJ2-5	CSVARDPRGETQYF	TGCAGCGTTGCGAGGGATCCACGCGGAGAGACCCAGTACTTC
TRBV6-6	NA	NA	TRBJ2-3	CASSSQADTQYF	TGTGCCAGCAGTTCTCAAGCGGATACGCAGTATTTT
TRBV12-3/TRBV12-4	once	TRBD2	TRBJ2-7	CASTSSGSWYYEQYF	TGTGCCAGCACCTCTAGCGGGAGCTGGTACTACGAGCAGTACTTC
TRBV5-4	NA	TRBD2	TRBJ2-1	CASSLASGLVNEQFF	TGTGCCAGCAGCTTGGCTAGCGGGTTAGTCAATGAGCAGTTCTTC
TRBV24-1	NA	NA	TRBJ2-3	CATSDLAAEGTDTQYF	TGTGCCACCAGTGATTTAGCGGCAGAGGGCACAGATACGCAGTATTTT
TRBV4-1	NA	NA	TRBJ1-2	CASSQTVSGLNYGYTF	TGCGCCAGCAGCCAAACTGTAAGCGGACTCAACTATGGCTACACCTTC
TRBV20-1	NA	NA	TRBJ1-6	CSAHGTQNSPLHF	TGCAGTGCCCACGGGACACAAAATTCACCCCTCCACTTT
TRBV29-1	NA	NA	TRBJ1-1	CSVVGRMNTEAFF	TGCAGCGTTGTCGGCAGAATGAACACTGAAGCTTTCTTT
TRBV20-1	NA	NA	TRBJ1-3	CSARAESDRSSGNTIYF	TGCAGTGCTCGGGCGGAGAGTGACAGAAGCTCTGGAAACACCATATATTTT
TRBV10-3	NA	NA	TRBJ2-1	CAITGDGNEQFF	TGTGCCATCACCGGCGACGGCAATGAGCAGTTCTTC
TRBV4-1	NA	TRBD2	TRBJ2-7	CASSYPGTSVSYEQYF	TGCGCCAGCAGCTACCCTGGGACTAGCGTCTCCTACGAGCAGTACTTC
TRBV20-1	NA	NA	TRBJ1-5	CSAVAGDQPQHF	TGCAGTGCGGTGGCTGGGGACCAGCCCCAGCATTTT